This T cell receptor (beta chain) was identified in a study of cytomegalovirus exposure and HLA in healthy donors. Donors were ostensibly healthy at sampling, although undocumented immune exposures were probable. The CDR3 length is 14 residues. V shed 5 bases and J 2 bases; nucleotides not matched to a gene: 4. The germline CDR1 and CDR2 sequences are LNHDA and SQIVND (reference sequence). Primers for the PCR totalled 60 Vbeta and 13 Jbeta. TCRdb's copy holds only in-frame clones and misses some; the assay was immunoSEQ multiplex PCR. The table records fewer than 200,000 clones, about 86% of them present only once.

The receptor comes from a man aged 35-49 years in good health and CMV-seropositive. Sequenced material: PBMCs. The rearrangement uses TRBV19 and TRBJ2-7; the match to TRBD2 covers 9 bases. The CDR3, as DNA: TGTGCCAGTAGTGGAATAGCGGGAGCCTACGAGCAGTACTTC. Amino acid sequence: CASSGIAGAYEQYF. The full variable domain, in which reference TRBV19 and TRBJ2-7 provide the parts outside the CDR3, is DGGITQSPKYLFRKEGQNVTLSCEQNLNHDAMYWYRQDPGQGLRLIYYSQIVNDFQKGDIAEGYSVSREKKESFPLTVTSAQKNPTAFYLCASSGIAGAYEQYFGPGTRLTVT.